A selection of T cell receptor beta chains follows, all from one sample in a study of T-cell memory formation after mild COVID-19. TCRdb passed the 5' RACE reads through MiXCR, listing each CDR3 protein once. Of about half a million distinct CDR3 sequences listed, about 18% are singletons. Sequenced input: PBMCs or a T cell subset sorted from them (not recorded which). All receptors come from an adult woman who had mild COVID-19 (a few samples of this study predate the infection). Cell type and time point are not known. CDR3s include the opening cysteine and the closing phenylalanine or tryptophan. The D gene is left open where the match is weak. Clone size, where shown, is once, few, many, or a class for clones that have expanded.

>TRBJ1-1|TRBD1|TRBV10-3|NA
CAINKGDRGLNTEAFF
TGTGCCATCAATAAAGGTGACAGGGGGTTGAACACTGAAGCTTTCTTT
>TRBJ2-1|TRBD2|TRBV5-1|NA
CASRAGLGVYNEQFF
TGCGCCAGCAGAGCGGGACTAGGGGTATACAATGAGCAGTTCTTC
>TRBJ1-2|NA|TRBV6-2/TRBV6-3|few
CASMAVQGSGYTF
TGTGCCAGCATGGCTGTTCAGGGATCTGGCTACACCTTC
>TRBJ2-1|NA|TRBV20-1|NA
CSARTLKSYNEQFF
TGCAGTGCTAGGACCCTTAAATCCTACAATGAGCAGTTCTTC
>TRBJ2-1|NA|TRBV5-6|NA
CASSLSVYNEQFF
TGTGCCAGCAGCTTGTCGGTGTACAATGAGCAGTTCTTC
>TRBJ1-2|NA|TRBV5-1|NA
CASSLSRDNQGDYGYTF
TGCGCCAGCAGCTTGTCCCGGGACAACCAAGGGGACTATGGCTACACCTTC
>TRBJ2-1|NA|TRBV5-5|many
CASSAQRSSYNEQFF
TGTGCCAGCAGCGCACAAAGGAGCTCCTACAATGAGCAGTTCTTC
>TRBJ2-7|NA|TRBV12-3/TRBV12-4|NA
CASRPRGIRYEQYF
TGTGCCAGCAGGCCGAGGGGGATCCGATACGAGCAGTACTTC
>TRBJ2-1|TRBD1|TRBV6-5|NA
CASSRGTGRERFF
TGTGCCAGCAGTCGTGGGACAGGACGGGAGCGGTTCTTC
>TRBJ2-7|TRBD2|TRBV20-1|NA
CSAYEAGTSGLTYEQYF
TGCAGTGCATACGAGGCGGGGACTAGCGGGCTTACCTACGAGCAGTACTTC
>TRBJ2-7|NA|TRBV6-1|NA
CATRILDTSYEQYF
TGTGCCACCAGGATCTTGGACACCTCCTACGAGCAGTACTTC
>TRBJ2-1|NA|TRBV5-1|many
CASSWNAGPYNEQFF
TGCGCCAGCAGCTGGAACGCGGGACCTTACAATGAGCAGTTCTTC
>TRBJ2-5|NA|TRBV7-3|few
CASSLSSEETQYF
TGTGCCAGCAGCTTATCCTCAGAGGAGACCCAGTACTTC
>TRBJ2-1|NA|TRBV20-1|NA
CSARRAAFEQFF
TGCAGTGCTAGACGGGCCGCCTTTGAGCAGTTCTTC
>TRBJ1-1|NA|TRBV27|NA
CASRGRHEAFF
TGTGCCAGCAGGGGACGGCATGAAGCTTTCTTT
>TRBJ2-7|NA|TRBV18|NA
CASSHNRGGYEQYF
TGTGCCAGCTCTCACAACAGGGGAGGTTACGAGCAGTACTTC
>TRBJ2-1|TRBD2|TRBV12-3/TRBV12-4|NA
CASSPIAGERDEQFF
TGTGCCAGCAGTCCCATAGCGGGAGAAAGGGATGAGCAGTTCTTC
>TRBJ1-2|NA|TRBV7-8|few
CASSLGGDGGFGGYTF
TGTGCCAGCAGCTTAGGGGGCGACGGAGGATTTGGTGGCTACACCTTC
>TRBJ2-7|NA|TRBV7-9|few
CASSPWDISYEQYF
TGTGCCAGCAGCCCCTGGGACATATCCTACGAGCAGTACTTC
>TRBJ1-1|NA|TRBV7-9|once
CASSFFQNTEAFF
TGTGCCAGCAGCTTTTTTCAGAACACTGAAGCTTTCTTT
>TRBJ2-7|NA|TRBV12-3/TRBV12-4|NA
CASSLGDFYYEQYF
TGTGCCAGCAGTTTAGGGGACTTCTATTACGAGCAGTACTTC
>TRBJ2-3|TRBD2|TRBV18|few
CASSFSGGPSDTQYF
TGTGCCAGCTCGTTCTCGGGAGGGCCCTCAGATACGCAGTATTTT
>TRBJ2-6|TRBD2|TRBV7-7|NA
CASSLAGGPSGANVLTF
TGTGCTAGCAGCTTAGCGGGGGGACCCTCTGGGGCCAACGTCCTGACTTTC
>TRBJ2-1|TRBD1|TRBV7-2|NA
CASSLAKGQPYNEQFF
TGTGCCAGCAGCTTAGCGAAGGGACAGCCCTACAATGAGCAGTTCTTC
>TRBJ1-1|NA|TRBV4-2|many
CASSQGNTEAFF
TGTGCCAGCAGCCAGGGGAACACTGAAGCTTTCTTT
>TRBJ2-1|TRBD2|TRBV5-1|NA
CASSLPGLAGGFYNEQFF
TGCGCCAGCAGCTTGCCGGGACTAGCGGGGGGGTTTTACAATGAGCAGTTCTTC
>TRBJ2-4|TRBD1|TRBV2|NA
CASSGGDRVITQYF
TGTGCCAGCAGTGGGGGCGACAGGGTGATCACTCAGTACTTC
>TRBJ2-5|TRBD2|TRBV7-2|few
CASSLWGLAVGIQETQYF
TGTGCCAGCAGCTTATGGGGACTAGCGGTAGGGATCCAAGAGACCCAGTACTTC
>TRBJ2-7|TRBD1|TRBV9|few
CASSVEGATGRDEQYF
TGTGCCAGCAGCGTAGAGGGGGCGACAGGGCGTGACGAGCAGTACTTC
>TRBJ2-1|NA|TRBV4-1|few
CASSHAGSDEQFF
TGCGCCAGCAGCCATGCGGGATCCGATGAGCAGTTCTTC
>TRBJ2-7|TRBD2|TRBV7-8|few
CASSFWREGSYEQYF
TGTGCCAGCAGCTTCTGGCGGGAGGGATCCTACGAGCAGTACTTC
>TRBJ2-3|NA|TRBV23-1|NA
CAAQVLSRTDTQYF
TGCGCCGCTCAGGTCCTATCCCGCACAGATACGCAGTATTTT
>TRBJ1-1|TRBD1|TRBV7-3|NA
CASSFTGTGPTEAFF
TGTGCCAGCAGCTTTACCGGGACAGGGCCGACTGAAGCTTTCTTT
>TRBJ1-1|NA|TRBV29-1|NA
CSVMSRGYRAGTEAFF
TGCAGCGTCATGTCACGGGGGTATAGGGCAGGTACTGAAGCTTTCTTT
>TRBJ1-1|NA|TRBV14|few
CASSYTLVPEAFF
TGTGCCAGCAGCTACACATTAGTTCCTGAAGCTTTCTTT
>TRBJ2-3|TRBD1|TRBV11-1|few
CASSSRGKSTDTQYF
TGTGCCAGCAGCTCCAGGGGGAAAAGCACAGATACGCAGTATTTT
>TRBJ2-1|NA|TRBV5-1|many
CASSLGRGLNEQFF
TGCGCCAGCAGCTTGGGGAGGGGACTCAATGAGCAGTTCTTC
>TRBJ1-1|TRBD1|TRBV15|few
CATSNRDRDYTEAFF
TGTGCCACCAGCAACCGGGACAGAGATTACACTGAAGCTTTCTTT
>TRBJ1-5|TRBD1|TRBV7-7|NA
CASSLWDREQSASNQPQHF
TGTGCTAGCAGCTTATGGGACAGGGAGCAATCGGCCTCCAATCAGCCCCAGCATTTT
>TRBJ2-7|NA|TRBV6-1|NA
CASSEYGVGLQYF
TGTGCCAGCAGTGAATACGGGGTAGGCCTGCAGTACTTC
>TRBJ2-1|TRBD2|TRBV11-2|few
CASSPALAGSYNEQFF
TGTGCCAGCAGCCCGGCCCTAGCGGGATCCTACAATGAGCAGTTCTTC
>TRBJ1-5|NA|TRBV12-3/TRBV12-4|few
CASRTGSSHQPQHF
TGTGCCAGCAGGACAGGCTCTAGCCATCAGCCCCAGCATTTT
>TRBJ2-5|NA|TRBV12-2|NA
CASRPRTSGKETQYF
TGTGCAAGTCGCCCTCGGACTAGCGGGAAAGAGACCCAGTACTTC
>TRBJ1-1|NA|TRBV5-4|few
CASSLAVGARNTEAFF
TGTGCCAGCAGCTTGGCCGTGGGGGCCAGGAACACTGAAGCTTTCTTT
>TRBJ2-3|NA|TRBV6-5|few
CASSSDSPSTDTQYF
TGTGCCAGCAGTTCAGACAGTCCTAGCACAGATACGCAGTATTTT
>TRBJ2-7|NA|TRBV10-3|NA
CAIRTETSYEQYF
TGTGCCATCAGGACAGAGACTTCCTACGAGCAGTACTTC
>TRBJ2-7|NA|TRBV5-1|NA
CASSLLEGTYEQYF
TGCGCCAGCAGCTTGCTTGAGGGTACCTACGAGCAGTACTTC
>TRBJ1-2|TRBD1|TRBV7-8|NA
CASRADRGGYGYTF
TGTGCCAGCAGGGCGGACAGGGGTGGCTATGGCTACACCTTC
>TRBJ2-3|TRBD2|TRBV5-1|NA
CASSLSGGHSDTQYF
TGCGCCAGCAGCTTATCGGGGGGGCACTCAGATACGCAGTATTTT
>TRBJ2-7|TRBD2|TRBV30|NA
CAWTPLADLYEQYF
TGTGCCTGGACCCCACTAGCGGACCTCTACGAGCAGTACTTC
>TRBJ2-3|TRBD2|TRBV25-1|NA
CASSESREVKDTQYF
TGTGCCAGCAGTGAGTCGCGGGAGGTCAAAGATACGCAGTATTTT
>TRBJ1-2|NA|TRBV20-1|once
CSATGGLGLGYTF
TGCAGTGCTACCGGGGGGTTAGGTCTTGGCTACACCTTC
>TRBJ2-1|NA|TRBV10-3|NA
CAISADPTRGVYNEQFF
TGTGCCATCAGTGCGGACCCGACCCGAGGGGTCTACAATGAGCAGTTCTTC
>TRBJ2-5|TRBD2|TRBV4-1|NA
CASSERLAGGPGQETQYF
TGCGCCAGCAGCGAACGACTAGCGGGGGGGCCGGGTCAAGAGACCCAGTACTTC
>TRBJ2-7|TRBD1|TRBV6-2/TRBV6-3|many
CASSRSRTGTYEQYF
TGTGCCAGCAGCCGAAGCCGGACAGGGACCTACGAGCAGTACTTC